The 2 T cell receptor beta chains listed next were all sequenced from one sample in a study of beta chain features in type 1 diabetes. Investigators reverse transcribed all isolated RNA, so they sequenced expressed TCRB transcripts. TCRdb's table, derived via immunoSEQ multiplex PCR, lists solely in-frame clones and lacks some. This sample yields some 250,000 clones, of which roughly a tenth are seen a single time; around 0.018% belongs to the top ten. Their antigen targets remain unknown. Regarding the study as a whole: Within each of all four CD4+ subsets, Type 1 diabetes patients had TCRB CDR3s that were moderately but significantly shorter.

The sample comprised naive CD4+ T cells from blood. All receptors derive from a man aged 25-40 years with type 1 diabetes.

J is TRBJ1-6 and V is TRBV27; tentative D call: TRBD1 (6 bases). V lost 5 bases to trimming and J lost 7 bases, with 9 bases between them. The CDR3 loop spans 13 amino acids. The V gene's germline CDR1 is MNHEY and CDR2 SMNVEV (reference sequence). This chain's CDR3 is CASSPRGNSPLHF. CDR3 sequence (DNA): TGTGCCAGCAGTCCAAGGGGGAATTCACCCCTCCACTTT.

The gene calls are TRBV7-9 and TRBJ2-5, with D maybe TRBD1 (7 bases). The CDR3 length is 14 residues. Trimming shortened V by 5 bases and J by 4 bases, and 14 bases separated the two germline ends. CDR1 and CDR2 from the germline V gene are SEHNR and FQNEAQ (reference sequence). The CDR3 region is CASSPRQGGETQYF. DNA for the CDR3: TGTGCCAGCAGCCCTCGACAGGGAGGAGAGACCCAGTACTTC.